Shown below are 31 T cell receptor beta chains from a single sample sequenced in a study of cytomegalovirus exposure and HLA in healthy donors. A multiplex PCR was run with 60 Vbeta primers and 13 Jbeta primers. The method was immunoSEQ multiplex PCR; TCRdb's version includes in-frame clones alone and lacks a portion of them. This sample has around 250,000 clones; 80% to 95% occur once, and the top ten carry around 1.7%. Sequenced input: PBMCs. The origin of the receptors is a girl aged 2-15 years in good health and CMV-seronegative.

The CDR3 DNA follows: TGTGCCAGCACCTTAAGGGGGGCAGGGGGCTATGGCTACACCTTC. This translates into CASTLRGAGGYGYTF. V gene TRBV27 combines with J gene TRBJ1-2, with 7 bases that match TRBD1. V was pared by 7 bases and J by 4 bases, with 12 bases of the junction left unmatched. Germline V gene data show CDR1 as MNHEY and CDR2 as SMNVEV (reference sequence). This CDR3 has 15 residues.

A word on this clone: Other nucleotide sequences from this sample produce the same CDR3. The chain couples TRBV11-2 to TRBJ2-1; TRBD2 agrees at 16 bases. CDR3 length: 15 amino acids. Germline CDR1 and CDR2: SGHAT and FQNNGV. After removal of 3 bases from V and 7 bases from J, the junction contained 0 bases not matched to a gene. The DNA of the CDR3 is TGTGCCAGCAGCTTGGGACTAGCGGGGGGGAATGAGCAGTTCTTC. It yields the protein CASSLGLAGGNEQFF.

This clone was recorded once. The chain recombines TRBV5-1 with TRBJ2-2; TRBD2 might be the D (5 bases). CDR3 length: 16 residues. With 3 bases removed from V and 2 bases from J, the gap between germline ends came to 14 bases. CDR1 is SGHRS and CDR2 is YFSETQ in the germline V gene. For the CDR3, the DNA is TGCGCCAGCAGCTGGATGGAGACTACAAACACCGGGGAGCTGTTTTTT. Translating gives CASSWMETTNTGELFF.

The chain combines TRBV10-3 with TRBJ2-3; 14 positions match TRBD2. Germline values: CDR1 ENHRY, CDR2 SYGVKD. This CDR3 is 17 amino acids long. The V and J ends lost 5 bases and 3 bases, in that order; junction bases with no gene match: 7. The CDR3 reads CAISLTSGGARTDTQYF. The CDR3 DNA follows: TGTGCCATCAGTCTGACTAGCGGGGGGGCCAGAACAGATACGCAGTATTTT.

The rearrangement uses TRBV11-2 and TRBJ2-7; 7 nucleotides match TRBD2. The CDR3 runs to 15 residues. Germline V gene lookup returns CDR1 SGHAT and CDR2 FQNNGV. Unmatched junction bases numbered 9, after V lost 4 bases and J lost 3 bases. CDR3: CASSYGPSGIYEQYF. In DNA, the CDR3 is TGTGCCAGCAGCTATGGGCCTAGCGGTATCTACGAGCAGTACTTC.

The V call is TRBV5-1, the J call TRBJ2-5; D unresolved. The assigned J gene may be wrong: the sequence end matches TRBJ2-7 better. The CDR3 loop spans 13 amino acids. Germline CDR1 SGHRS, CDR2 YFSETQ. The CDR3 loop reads CASSLTESYEQYF. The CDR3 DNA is TGCGCCAGCAGCTTGACCGAGTCCTACGAGCAGTACTTC.

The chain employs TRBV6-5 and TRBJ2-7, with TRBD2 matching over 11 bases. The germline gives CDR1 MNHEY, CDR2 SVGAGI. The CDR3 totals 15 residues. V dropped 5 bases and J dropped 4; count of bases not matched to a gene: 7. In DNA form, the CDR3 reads TGTGCCAGCAGTGGTCTAGCGGGGGGACAGTACGAGCAGTACTTC. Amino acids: CASSGLAGGQYEQYF.

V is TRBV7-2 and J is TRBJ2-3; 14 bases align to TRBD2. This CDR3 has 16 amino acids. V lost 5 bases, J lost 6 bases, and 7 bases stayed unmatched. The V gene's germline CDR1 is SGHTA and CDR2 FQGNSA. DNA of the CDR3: TGTGCCAGCAGCCCAGGGACTAGCGGGAGTTGGGATACGCAGTATTTT. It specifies CASSPGTSGSWDTQYF.

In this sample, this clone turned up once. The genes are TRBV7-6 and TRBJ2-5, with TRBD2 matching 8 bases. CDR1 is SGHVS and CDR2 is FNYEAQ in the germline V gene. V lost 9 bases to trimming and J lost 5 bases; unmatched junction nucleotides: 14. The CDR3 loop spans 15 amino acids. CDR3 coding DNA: TGTGCCAGTATGGACCCAGCGGGAGCCTGGGAGACCCAGTACTTC. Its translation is CASMDPAGAWETQYF.

The CDR3 DNA follows: TGTGCCAGCAGGCCGGACAGCAAGGGCGAGCAGTACTTC. Its translation: CASRPDSKGEQYF. The rearrangement links TRBV27 to TRBJ2-7; D possibly corresponds to TRBD1 (6 bases). Per germline, CDR1 MNHEY and CDR2 SMNVEV (reference sequence). Deletions cut 6 bases from V and 6 bases from J, with 15 bases between. This CDR3 region has 13 residues.

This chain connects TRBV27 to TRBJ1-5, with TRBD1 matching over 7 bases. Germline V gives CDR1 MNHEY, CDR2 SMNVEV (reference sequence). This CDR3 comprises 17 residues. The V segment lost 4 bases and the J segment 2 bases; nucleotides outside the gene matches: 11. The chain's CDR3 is CASSSIQGLNGNQPQHF. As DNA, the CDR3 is TGTGCCAGCAGTTCAATACAGGGGCTTAACGGCAATCAGCCCCAGCATTTT.

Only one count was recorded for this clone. This CDR3 reads CSAADRDEQFF. CDR3 in DNA: TGCAGTGCCGCTGACAGGGATGAGCAGTTCTTC. The chain joins TRBV20-1 to TRBJ2-1; 7 nucleotides agree with TRBD1. The V segment lost 6 bases and the J segment 8 bases; nucleotides outside the gene matches: 4. Germline V lookup: CDR1 DFQATT, CDR2 SNEGSKA (reference sequence). The CDR3 consists of 11 residues.

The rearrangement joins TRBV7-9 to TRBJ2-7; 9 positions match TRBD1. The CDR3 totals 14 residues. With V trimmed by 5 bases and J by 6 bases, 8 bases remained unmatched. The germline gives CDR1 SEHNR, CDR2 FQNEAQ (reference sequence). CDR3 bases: TGTGCCAGCAGCGTACCGGGACAGGGAGGCGAGCAGTACTTC. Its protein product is CASSVPGQGGEQYF.

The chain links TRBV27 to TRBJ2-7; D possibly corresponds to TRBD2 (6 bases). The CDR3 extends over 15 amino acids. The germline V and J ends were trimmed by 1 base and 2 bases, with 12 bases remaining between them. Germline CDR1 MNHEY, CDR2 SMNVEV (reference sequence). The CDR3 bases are TGTGCCAGCAGTTTATATGGTCTAGCGCCCTACGAGCAGTACTTC. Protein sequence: CASSLYGLAPYEQYF.

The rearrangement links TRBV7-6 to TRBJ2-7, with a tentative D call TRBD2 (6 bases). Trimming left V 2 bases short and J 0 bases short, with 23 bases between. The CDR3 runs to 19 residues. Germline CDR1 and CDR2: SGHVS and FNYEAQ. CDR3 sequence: CASSLFPGTPGGTSYEQYF. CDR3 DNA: TGTGCCAGCAGCTTATTCCCGGGGACCCCTGGGGGGACCTCCTACGAGCAGTACTTC.

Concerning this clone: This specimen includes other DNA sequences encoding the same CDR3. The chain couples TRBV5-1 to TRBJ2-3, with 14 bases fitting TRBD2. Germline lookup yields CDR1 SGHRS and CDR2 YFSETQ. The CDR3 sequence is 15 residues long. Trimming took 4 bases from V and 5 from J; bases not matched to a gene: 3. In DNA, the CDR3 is TGCGCCAGCAGCCCGGGACTAGCGGGGGAAGATACGCAGTATTTT. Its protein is CASSPGLAGEDTQYF.

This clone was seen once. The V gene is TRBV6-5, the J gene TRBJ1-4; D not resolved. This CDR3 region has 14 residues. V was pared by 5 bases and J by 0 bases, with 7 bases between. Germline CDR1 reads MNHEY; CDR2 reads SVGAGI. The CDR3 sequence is CASSATTTNEKLFF. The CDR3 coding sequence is TGTGCCAGCAGTGCGACAACAACTAATGAAAAACTGTTTTTT.

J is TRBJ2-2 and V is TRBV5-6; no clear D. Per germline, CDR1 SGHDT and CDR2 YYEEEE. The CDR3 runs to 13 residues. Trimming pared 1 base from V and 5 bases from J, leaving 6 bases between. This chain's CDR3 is CASSLIITGELFF. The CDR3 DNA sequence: TGTGCCAGCAGCTTGATCATTACCGGGGAGCTGTTTTTT. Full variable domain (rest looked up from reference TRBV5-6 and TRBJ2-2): DAGVTQSPTHLIKTRGQQVTLRCSPKSGHDTVSWYQQALGQGPQFIFQYYEEEERQRGNFPDRFSGHQFPNYSSELNVNALLLGDSALYLCASSLIITGELFFGEGSRLTVL.

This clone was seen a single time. The CDR3 nucleotides are TGTGCCAGCAGTTTATCTAGCGGGAGAACCTACGAGCAGTACTTC. Its protein product is CASSLSSGRTYEQYF. The chain has TRBV27 and TRBJ2-7; 9 bases are a match to TRBD2. With 0 bases clipped from V and 2 bases from J, the junction kept 2 bases outside the gene matches. This CDR3 is built from 15 residues. Germline values: CDR1 MNHEY, CDR2 SMNVEV (reference sequence).

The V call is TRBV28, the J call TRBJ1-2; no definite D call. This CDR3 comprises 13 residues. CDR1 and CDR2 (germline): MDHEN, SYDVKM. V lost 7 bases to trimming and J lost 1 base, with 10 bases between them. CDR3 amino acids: CASNPGLNYGYTF. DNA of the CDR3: TGTGCCAGCAACCCGGGTCTTAACTATGGCTACACCTTC.

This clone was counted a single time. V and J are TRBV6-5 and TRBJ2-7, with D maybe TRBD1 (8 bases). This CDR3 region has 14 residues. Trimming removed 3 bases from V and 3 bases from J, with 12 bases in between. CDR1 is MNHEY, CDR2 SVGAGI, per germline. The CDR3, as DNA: TGTGCCAGCAGTTATAACAGGGGGGGCTACGAGCAGTACTTC. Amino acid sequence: CASSYNRGGYEQYF.

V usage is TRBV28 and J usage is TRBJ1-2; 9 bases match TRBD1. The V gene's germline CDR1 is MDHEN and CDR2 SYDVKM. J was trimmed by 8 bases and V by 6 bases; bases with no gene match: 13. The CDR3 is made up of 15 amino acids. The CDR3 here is CASRAGQGNVGGYTF. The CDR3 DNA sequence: TGTGCCAGCAGAGCAGGACAGGGGAACGTTGGGGGCTACACCTTC.

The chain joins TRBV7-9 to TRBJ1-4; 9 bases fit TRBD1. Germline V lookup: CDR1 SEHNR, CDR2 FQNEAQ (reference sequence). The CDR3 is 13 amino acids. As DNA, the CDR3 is TGTTCCTATAATGGGGGGACAGGGGAAAAACTGTTTTTT. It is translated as CSYNGGTGEKLFF.

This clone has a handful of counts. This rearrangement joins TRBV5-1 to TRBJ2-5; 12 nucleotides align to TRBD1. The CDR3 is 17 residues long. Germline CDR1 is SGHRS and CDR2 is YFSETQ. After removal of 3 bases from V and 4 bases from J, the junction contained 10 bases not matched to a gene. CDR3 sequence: CASSSGTGGRVGETQYF. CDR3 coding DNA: TGCGCCAGCAGCTCCGGGACAGGGGGCAGAGTAGGAGAGACCCAGTACTTC.

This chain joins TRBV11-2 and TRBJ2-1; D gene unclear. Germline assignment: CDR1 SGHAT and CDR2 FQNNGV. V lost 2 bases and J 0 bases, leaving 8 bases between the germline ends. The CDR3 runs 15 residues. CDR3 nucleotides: TGTGCCAGCAGCTTACTCCTAGGCTCCTACAATGAGCAGTTCTTC. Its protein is CASSLLLGSYNEQFF.

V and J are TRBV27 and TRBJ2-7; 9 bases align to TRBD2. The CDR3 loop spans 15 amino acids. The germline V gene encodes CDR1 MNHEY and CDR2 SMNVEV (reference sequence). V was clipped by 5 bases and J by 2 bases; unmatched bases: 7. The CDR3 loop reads CASSLPGLAPYEQYF. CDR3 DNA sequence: TGTGCCAGCAGTCTACCGGGACTAGCCCCCTACGAGCAGTACTTC.

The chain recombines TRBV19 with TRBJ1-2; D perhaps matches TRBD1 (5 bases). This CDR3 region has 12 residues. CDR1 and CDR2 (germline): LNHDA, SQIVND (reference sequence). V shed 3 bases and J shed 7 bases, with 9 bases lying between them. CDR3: CASSMGGLGYTF. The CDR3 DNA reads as TGTGCCAGTAGTATGGGGGGACTTGGCTACACCTTC.

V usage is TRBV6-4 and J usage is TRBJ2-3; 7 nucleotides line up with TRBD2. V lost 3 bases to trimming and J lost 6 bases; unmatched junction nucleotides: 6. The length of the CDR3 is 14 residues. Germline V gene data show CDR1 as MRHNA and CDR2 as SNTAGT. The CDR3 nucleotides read TGTGCCAGCAGTGAGGACGGGGGGTTGGATACGCAGTATTTT. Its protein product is CASSEDGGLDTQYF.

CDR3 residues: CASSLLAGVEFF. CDR3 DNA sequence: TGTGCCAGCAGCTTACTAGCGGGGGTTGAGTTCTTC. This rearrangement joins TRBV7-2 to TRBJ2-1; 10 bases match TRBD2. V lost 2 bases, J lost 14 bases, and 3 bases stayed unmatched. From germline, CDR1 is SGHTA and CDR2 FQGNSA. CDR3 length equals 12 residues. The variable domain in full, with the rest retrieved from reference TRBV7-2 and TRBJ2-1, is GAGVSQSPSNKVTEKGKDVELRCDPISGHTALYWYRQSLGQGLEFLIYFQGNSAPDKSGLPSDRFSAERTGGSVSTLTIQRTQQEDSAVYLCASSLLAGVEFFGPGTRLTVL.

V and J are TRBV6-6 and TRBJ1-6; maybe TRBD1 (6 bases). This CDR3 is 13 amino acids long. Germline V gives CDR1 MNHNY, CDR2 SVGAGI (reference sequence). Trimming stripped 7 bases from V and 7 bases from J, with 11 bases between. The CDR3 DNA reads TGTGCCAGCAATCCGGGACAAAATTCACCCCTCCACTTT. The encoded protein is CASNPGQNSPLHF.

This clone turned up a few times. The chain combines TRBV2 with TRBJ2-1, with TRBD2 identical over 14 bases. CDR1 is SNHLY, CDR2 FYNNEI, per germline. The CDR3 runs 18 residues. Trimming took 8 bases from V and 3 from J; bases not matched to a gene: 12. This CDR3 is CASVGLAGGHGVYNEQFF. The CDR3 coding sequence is TGTGCCAGCGTTGGACTAGCGGGGGGCCATGGCGTCTACAATGAGCAGTTCTTC.